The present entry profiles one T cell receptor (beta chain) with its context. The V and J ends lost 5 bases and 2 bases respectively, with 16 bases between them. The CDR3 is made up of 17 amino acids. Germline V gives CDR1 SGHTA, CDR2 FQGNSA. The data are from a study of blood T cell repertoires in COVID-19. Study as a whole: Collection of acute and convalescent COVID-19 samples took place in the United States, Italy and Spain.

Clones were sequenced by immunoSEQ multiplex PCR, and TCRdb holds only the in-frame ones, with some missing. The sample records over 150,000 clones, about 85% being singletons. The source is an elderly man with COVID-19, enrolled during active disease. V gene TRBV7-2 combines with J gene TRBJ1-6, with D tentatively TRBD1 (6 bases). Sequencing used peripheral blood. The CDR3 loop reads CASSRGGRPTYNSPLHF. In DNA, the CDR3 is TGTGCCAGCAGCAGAGGGGGACGCCCTACCTATAATTCACCCCTCCACTTT.